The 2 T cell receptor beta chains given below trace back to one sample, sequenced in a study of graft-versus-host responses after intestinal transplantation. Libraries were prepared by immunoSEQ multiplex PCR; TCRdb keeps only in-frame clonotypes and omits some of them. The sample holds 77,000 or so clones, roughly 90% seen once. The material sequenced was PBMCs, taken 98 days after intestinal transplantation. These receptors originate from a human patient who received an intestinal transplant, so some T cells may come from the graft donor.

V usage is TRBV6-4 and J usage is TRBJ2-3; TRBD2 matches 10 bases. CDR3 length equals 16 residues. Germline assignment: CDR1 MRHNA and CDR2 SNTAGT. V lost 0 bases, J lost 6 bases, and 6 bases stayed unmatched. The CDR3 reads CASSDSSGGAVDTQYF. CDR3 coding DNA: TGTGCCAGCAGTGACTCGAGCGGGGGGGCCGTGGATACGCAGTATTTT.

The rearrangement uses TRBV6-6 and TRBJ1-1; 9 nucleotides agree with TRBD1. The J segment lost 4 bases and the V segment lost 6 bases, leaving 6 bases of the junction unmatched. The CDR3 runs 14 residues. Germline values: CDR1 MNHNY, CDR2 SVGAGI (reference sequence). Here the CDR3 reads CASSWTGEGTEAFF. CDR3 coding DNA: TGTGCCAGCAGCTGGACAGGGGAGGGCACTGAAGCTTTCTTT.